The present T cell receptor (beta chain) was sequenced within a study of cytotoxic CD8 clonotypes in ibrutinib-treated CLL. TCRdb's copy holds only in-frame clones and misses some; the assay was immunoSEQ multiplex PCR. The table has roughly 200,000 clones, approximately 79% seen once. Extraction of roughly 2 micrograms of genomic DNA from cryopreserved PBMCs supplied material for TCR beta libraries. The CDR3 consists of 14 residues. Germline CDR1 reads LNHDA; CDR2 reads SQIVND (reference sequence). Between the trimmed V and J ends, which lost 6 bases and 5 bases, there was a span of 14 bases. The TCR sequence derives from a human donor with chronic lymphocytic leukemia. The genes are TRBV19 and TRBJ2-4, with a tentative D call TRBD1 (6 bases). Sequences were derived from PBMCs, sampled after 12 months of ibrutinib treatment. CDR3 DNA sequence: TGTGCCAGTAGCCCCTACAGGGACCAAAACATTCAGTACTTC. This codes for CASSPYRDQNIQYF.